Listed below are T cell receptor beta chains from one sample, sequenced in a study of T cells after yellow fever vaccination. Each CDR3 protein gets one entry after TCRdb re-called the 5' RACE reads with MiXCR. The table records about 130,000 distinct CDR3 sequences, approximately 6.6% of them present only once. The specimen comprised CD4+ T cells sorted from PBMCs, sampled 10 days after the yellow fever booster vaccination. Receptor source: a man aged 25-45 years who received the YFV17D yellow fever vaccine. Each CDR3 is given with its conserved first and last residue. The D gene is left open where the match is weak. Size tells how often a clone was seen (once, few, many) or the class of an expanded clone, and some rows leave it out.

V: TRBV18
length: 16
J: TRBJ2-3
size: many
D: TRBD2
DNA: TGTGCCAGCTCACCACCGGGGGGGACCAGCACAGATACGCAGTATTTT
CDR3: CASSPPGGTSTDTQYF

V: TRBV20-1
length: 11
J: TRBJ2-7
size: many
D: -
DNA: TGCAGTGCAAAACTTCTCTACGAGCAGTACTTC
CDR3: CSAKLLYEQYF

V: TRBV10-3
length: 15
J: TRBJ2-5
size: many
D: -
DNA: TGTGCCATCGCCGACATCATGAGCCCCCAAGAGACCCAGTACTTC
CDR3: CAIADIMSPQETQYF

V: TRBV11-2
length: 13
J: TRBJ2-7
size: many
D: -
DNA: TGTGCCAGCAGCCCTGGGATAGACTACGAGCAGTACTTC
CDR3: CASSPGIDYEQYF

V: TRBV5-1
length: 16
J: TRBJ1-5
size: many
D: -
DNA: TGCGCCAGCAGCTTGGCCATCCGGGCTCCCAATCAGCCCCAGCATTTT
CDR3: CASSLAIRAPNQPQHF

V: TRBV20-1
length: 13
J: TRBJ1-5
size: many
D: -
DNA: TGCAGTGCCAATGACGGGGCCAATCAGCCCCAGCATTTT
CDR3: CSANDGANQPQHF

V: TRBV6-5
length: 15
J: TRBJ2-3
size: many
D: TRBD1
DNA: TGTGCCAGCAGTTACTCCGGGACAGGGAGAGATACGCAGTATTTT
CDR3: CASSYSGTGRDTQYF

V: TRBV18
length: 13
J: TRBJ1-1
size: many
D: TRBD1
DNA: TGTGCCAGCTCACCAGTGGGGGACAGCGAAGCTTTCTTT
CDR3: CASSPVGDSEAFF

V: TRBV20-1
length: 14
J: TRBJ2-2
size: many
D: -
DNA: TGCAGTGCTCGACTTACCCCGAACACCGGGGAGCTGTTTTTT
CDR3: CSARLTPNTGELFF

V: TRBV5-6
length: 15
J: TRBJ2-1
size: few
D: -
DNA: TGTGCCAGCAGCTTACAGCTGAGCTCCTACAATGAGCAGTTCTTC
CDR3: CASSLQLSSYNEQFF

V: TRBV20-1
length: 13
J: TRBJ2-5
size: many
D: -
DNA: TGCAGTGCCAGACCCGGGGCCCAAGAGACCCAGTACTTC
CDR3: CSARPGAQETQYF

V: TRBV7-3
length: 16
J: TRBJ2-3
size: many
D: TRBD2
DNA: TGTGCCAGCAGCCCCACGATAGCGGGAGGAAGGGACACGCAGTATTTT
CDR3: CASSPTIAGGRDTQYF

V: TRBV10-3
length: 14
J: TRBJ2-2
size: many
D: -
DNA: TGTGCCATCAGTGGAGGGGCGGGCACCGGGGAGCTGTTTTTT
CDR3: CAISGGAGTGELFF

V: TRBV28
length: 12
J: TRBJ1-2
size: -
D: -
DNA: TGTGCCAGCAGTCCTGACACCTATGGCTACACCTTC
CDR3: CASSPDTYGYTF

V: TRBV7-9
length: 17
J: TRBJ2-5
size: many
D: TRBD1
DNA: TGTGCCAGCAGCTTATTATCGTGGGGACAGTCTCAAGAGACCCAGTACTTC
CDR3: CASSLLSWGQSQETQYF

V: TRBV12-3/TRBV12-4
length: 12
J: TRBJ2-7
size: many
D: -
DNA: TGTGCCAGCAGTCACCAGACGTACGAGCAGTACTTC
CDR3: CASSHQTYEQYF

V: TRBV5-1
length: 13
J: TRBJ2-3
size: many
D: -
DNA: TGCGCCAGCAACCCGCGTCCCACAGATACGCAGTATTTT
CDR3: CASNPRPTDTQYF

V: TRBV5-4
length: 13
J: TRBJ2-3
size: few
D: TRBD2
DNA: TGTGCCACCCGACTAGCGGGAACAGATACGCAGTATTTT
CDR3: CATRLAGTDTQYF

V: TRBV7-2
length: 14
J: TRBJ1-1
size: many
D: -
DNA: TGTGCCAGCAGTTCACAGGGTGTCGGCACTGAAGCTTTCTTT
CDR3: CASSSQGVGTEAFF

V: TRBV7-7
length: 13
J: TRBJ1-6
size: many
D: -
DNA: TGTGCTAGCAGCTTAGGACCGAATTCACCCCTCCACTTT
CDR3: CASSLGPNSPLHF

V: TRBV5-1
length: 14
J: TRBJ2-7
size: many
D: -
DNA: TGCGCCAGCAGCTTGGAGGGACTTGACTACGAGCAGTACTTC
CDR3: CASSLEGLDYEQYF

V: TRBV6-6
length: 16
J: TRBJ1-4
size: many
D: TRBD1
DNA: TGTGCCAGCAGTTACAACCCGGGACAGTCTAATGAAAAACTGTTTTTT
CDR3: CASSYNPGQSNEKLFF

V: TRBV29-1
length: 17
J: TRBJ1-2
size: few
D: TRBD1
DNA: TGCAGCGTTAGACGCGGGACAGGGGCAGGCGGGGACTATGGCTACACCTTC
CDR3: CSVRRGTGAGGDYGYTF

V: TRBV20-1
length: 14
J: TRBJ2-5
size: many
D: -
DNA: TGCAGTGCCCTAAAGAGGCGGGTAAAAGAGACCCAGTACTTC
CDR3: CSALKRRVKETQYF

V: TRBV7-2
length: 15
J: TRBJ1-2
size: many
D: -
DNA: TGTGCCAGCAGCTTTTCCGACAGACCCTTCTATGGCTACACCTTC
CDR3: CASSFSDRPFYGYTF

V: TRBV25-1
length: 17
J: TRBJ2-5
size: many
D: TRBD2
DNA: TGTGCCAGCAGTGATTTCGGGGGGGCGGGCCCCAGAGAGACCCAGTACTTC
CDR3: CASSDFGGAGPRETQYF

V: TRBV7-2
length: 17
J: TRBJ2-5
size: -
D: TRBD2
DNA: TGTGCCAGCAGCTCGTACCGGACGGCCAGCGGGGAAGAGACCCAGTACTTC
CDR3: CASSSYRTASGEETQYF

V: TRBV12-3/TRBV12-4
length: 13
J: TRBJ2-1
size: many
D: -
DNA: TGTGCCAGCAGTTTTGTATCCAGGAGTGAGCAGTTCTTC
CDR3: CASSFVSRSEQFF

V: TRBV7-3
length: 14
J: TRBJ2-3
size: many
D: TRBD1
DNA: TGTGCCAGCAGCTGGACAGGGAGCACAGATACGCAGTATTTT
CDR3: CASSWTGSTDTQYF

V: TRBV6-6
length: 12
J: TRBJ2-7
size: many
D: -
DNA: TGTGCCAGCAGCCTGGGACCTAGCTATGCGTACTTC
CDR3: CASSLGPSYAYF

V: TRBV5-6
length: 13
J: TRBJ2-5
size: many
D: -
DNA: TGTGCCAGCAGCTTTTGGGGTAGGGAGACCCAGTACTTC
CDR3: CASSFWGRETQYF

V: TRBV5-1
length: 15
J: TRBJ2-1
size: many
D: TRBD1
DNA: TGCGCCAGCAGCGGGGGACAGGGTGGGGTGAATGAGCAGTTCTTC
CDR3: CASSGGQGGVNEQFF

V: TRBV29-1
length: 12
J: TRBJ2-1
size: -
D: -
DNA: TGCAGCGTATCGTCAGGGGTGGCTGAGCAGTTCTTC
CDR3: CSVSSGVAEQFF

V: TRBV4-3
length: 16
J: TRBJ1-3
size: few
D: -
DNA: TGCGCCAGCAGCCAAGGTCAATCGATCGCCGGAAACACCATATATTTT
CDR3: CASSQGQSIAGNTIYF

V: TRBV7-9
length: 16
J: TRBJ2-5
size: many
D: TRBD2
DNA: TGTGCCAGCAGCTTCCTTAGCGGGAGGCGGCAAGAGACCCAGTACTTC
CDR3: CASSFLSGRRQETQYF

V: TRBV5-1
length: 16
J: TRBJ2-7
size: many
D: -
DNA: TGCGCCAGCAGCTTGGGTAATACAGGTTCTCCCTACGAGCAGTACTTC
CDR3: CASSLGNTGSPYEQYF

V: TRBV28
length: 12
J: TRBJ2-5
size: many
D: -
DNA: TGTGCCAGCAGCCTCCTCCAAGAGACCCAGTACTTC
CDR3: CASSLLQETQYF

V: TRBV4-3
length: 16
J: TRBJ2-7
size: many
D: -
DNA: TGCGCCAGCAGCCAAGTTCATAGTGGGGGGCTCTACGAGCAGTACTTC
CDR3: CASSQVHSGGLYEQYF

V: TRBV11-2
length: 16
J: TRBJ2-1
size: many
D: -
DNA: TGTGCCAGCAGCTTACCAGGGGCGAGCTCCTACAATGAGCAGTTCTTC
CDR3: CASSLPGASSYNEQFF

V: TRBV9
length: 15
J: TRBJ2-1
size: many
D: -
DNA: TGTGCCAGCAGCGTAGCGCCGTCCTCCTACAATGAGCAGTTCTTC
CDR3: CASSVAPSSYNEQFF

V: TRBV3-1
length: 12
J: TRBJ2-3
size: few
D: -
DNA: TGTGCCAGCAGCCAAGTAGTCGATACGCAGTATTTT
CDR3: CASSQVVDTQYF

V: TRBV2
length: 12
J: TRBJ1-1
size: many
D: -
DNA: TGTGCCAGCATGGCAAGGAGGACTGAAGCTTTCTTT
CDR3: CASMARRTEAFF

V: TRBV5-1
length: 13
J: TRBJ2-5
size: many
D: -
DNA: TGCGCCAGCAGCATTGAGTCCCCGGAGACCCAGTACTTC
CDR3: CASSIESPETQYF

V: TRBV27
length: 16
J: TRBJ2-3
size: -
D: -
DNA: TGTGCCAGCAGTTTATTGAGCTTAGGGGCCACAGATACGCAGTATTTT
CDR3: CASSLLSLGATDTQYF

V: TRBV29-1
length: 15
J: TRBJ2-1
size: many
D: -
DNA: TGCAGCGTTGAAGAGGTCAGGACTAACTACAATGAGCAGTTCTTC
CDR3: CSVEEVRTNYNEQFF

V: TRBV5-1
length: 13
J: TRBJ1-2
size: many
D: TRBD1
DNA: TGCGCCAGCAGCCCGGGACAGCTAATCGGCTACACCTTC
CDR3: CASSPGQLIGYTF

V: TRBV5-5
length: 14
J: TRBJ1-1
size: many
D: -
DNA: TGTGCCAGCAGCTCGCAGGGGATAAGGACTGAAGCTTTCTTT
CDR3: CASSSQGIRTEAFF

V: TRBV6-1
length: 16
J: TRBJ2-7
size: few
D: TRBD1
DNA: TGTGCCAGCAGGCTCCGGGACAGGGGATTAGCCTACGAGCAGTACTTC
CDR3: CASRLRDRGLAYEQYF